The 11 T cell receptor beta chains reported below all come from one sample, sequenced in a study of memory CD4+ T cells and cytomegalovirus serostatus. The sort gate was single viable CD3+CD4+CD8-CD45RO+ cells for memory CD4+ T cells. Measured with immunoSEQ multiplex PCR; TCRdb has only the in-frame clones, and not every one. The data contain roughly 49,000 clones, under 90% of them singletons. Sequencing was done on a sample of memory CD4+ T cells from blood. Receptor source: an adult in good health and CMV-seronegative.

The rearrangement uses TRBV21-1 and TRBJ1-1. TRBV21-1 is a documented pseudogene. This CDR3 is 15 amino acids long. Here the CDR3 DNA reads TGTGCCAGCAGCCCACAGACGGGCCGCGGGAGGGAAGCTTTCTTT. Translation: CASSPQTGRGREAFF.

The sample holds one count of this clone. The chain is built from TRBV30 and TRBJ2-6, with D perhaps TRBD2 (7 bases). Germline loops: CDR1 GTSNPN, CDR2 SVGIG (reference sequence). The CDR3 consists of 14 residues. Trimming left V 5 bases short and J 0 bases short, with 8 bases between. The CDR3 sequence: CAWAGASGANVLTF. Here the CDR3 DNA reads TGTGCCTGGGCGGGGGCCTCTGGGGCCAACGTCCTGACTTTC.

This rearrangement joins TRBV7-9 to TRBJ1-1, with D unclear. Trimming cost V 6 bases and J 4 bases, with 21 bases left between them. Germline V gene data show CDR1 as SEHNR and CDR2 as FQNEAQ (reference sequence). This CDR3 is built from 16 residues. The CDR3 loop reads CASSPGISQGSTEAFF. The CDR3 region has the DNA TGTGCCAGCAGTCCGGGAATCAGTCAAGGGAGCACTGAAGCTTTCTTT.

The chain uses TRBV5-1 and TRBJ2-3; 7 bases map to TRBD1. Per germline, CDR1 SGHRS and CDR2 YFSETQ. V was clipped by 5 bases and J by 3 bases; unmatched bases: 6. CDR3 length equals 14 residues. CDR3 region: CASRAVTGTDTQYF. The CDR3, as DNA: TGCGCCAGCAGGGCGGTGACAGGGACAGATACGCAGTATTTT.

The chain has TRBV5-4 and TRBJ2-2, with D maybe TRBD2 (6 bases). Germline lookup yields CDR1 SGHNT and CDR2 YYREEE (reference sequence). Trimming left V 4 bases short and J 0 bases short, with 16 bases between. The CDR3 consists of 17 residues. CDR3 in DNA: TGTGCCAGCAGCGGGGGATCGGGACTCTCGAACACCGGGGAGCTGTTTTTT. Its translation: CASSGGSGLSNTGELFF.

The rearrangement uses TRBV7-2 and TRBJ2-7, with 9 bases identical to TRBD1. Per the germline V gene, CDR1 is SGHTA and CDR2 is FQGNSA. CDR3 length: 15 residues. The ends lost 8 bases at V and 6 bases at J; junction bases unmatched: 14. The CDR3, as DNA: TGTGCCAGCCGGGAGAATGGACAGGGGCACCGCGAGCAGTACTTC. Translating gives CASRENGQGHREQYF.

The CDR3 sequence: CASSEYREGAALHF. The CDR3, as DNA: TGTGCCAGCAGTGAGTATCGGGAAGGGGCGGCCCTCCACTTT. J is TRBJ1-6 and V is TRBV6-1; D may be TRBD1 (5 bases). The germline gives CDR1 MNHNS, CDR2 SASEGT. V was trimmed by 3 bases and J by 14 bases, leaving 17 bases between them. The CDR3 consists of 14 residues.

The gene calls are TRBV2 and TRBJ1-2; 7 positions agree with TRBD1. This CDR3 spans 14 amino acids. The germline gives CDR1 SNHLY, CDR2 FYNNEI. Unmatched junction bases numbered 12, after V lost 7 bases and J lost 7 bases. The CDR3 sequence: CASNYASGGRGYTF. The CDR3 coding sequence is TGTGCCAGCAATTATGCTTCAGGGGGTCGTGGCTACACCTTC.

The chain couples TRBV19 to TRBJ1-4; no definite D call. Germline V gene lookup returns CDR1 LNHDA and CDR2 SQIVND (reference sequence). With 5 bases removed from V and 5 bases from J, the gap between germline ends came to 9 bases. The CDR3 runs 13 residues. The chain's CDR3 is CASSSANNEKLFF. As DNA, the CDR3 is TGTGCCAGTAGTTCAGCGAACAATGAAAAACTGTTTTTT.

This clone was seen a handful of times. V is TRBV27 and J is TRBJ2-1; 7 nucleotides line up with TRBD1. The CDR3 contains 15 residues. J lost 2 bases, V lost 4 bases, and 5 bases had no gene match. Germline V CDR1 and CDR2: MNHEY, SMNVEV (reference sequence). The CDR3 reads CASSSDRAAYNEQFF. In DNA, the CDR3 is TGTGCCAGCAGTTCTGACAGGGCCGCCTACAATGAGCAGTTCTTC.

The rearrangement uses TRBV4-3 and TRBJ1-2, with unresolved D. Between the trimmed V and J ends, which lost 1 base and 0 bases, there was a span of 9 bases. The CDR3 loop spans 15 amino acids. In germline, CDR1 is LGHNA, CDR2 YSLEER. CDR3 in DNA: TGCGCCAGCAGCCAAGCCACAACCGCTAACTATGGCTACACCTTC. It codes for CASSQATTANYGYTF.